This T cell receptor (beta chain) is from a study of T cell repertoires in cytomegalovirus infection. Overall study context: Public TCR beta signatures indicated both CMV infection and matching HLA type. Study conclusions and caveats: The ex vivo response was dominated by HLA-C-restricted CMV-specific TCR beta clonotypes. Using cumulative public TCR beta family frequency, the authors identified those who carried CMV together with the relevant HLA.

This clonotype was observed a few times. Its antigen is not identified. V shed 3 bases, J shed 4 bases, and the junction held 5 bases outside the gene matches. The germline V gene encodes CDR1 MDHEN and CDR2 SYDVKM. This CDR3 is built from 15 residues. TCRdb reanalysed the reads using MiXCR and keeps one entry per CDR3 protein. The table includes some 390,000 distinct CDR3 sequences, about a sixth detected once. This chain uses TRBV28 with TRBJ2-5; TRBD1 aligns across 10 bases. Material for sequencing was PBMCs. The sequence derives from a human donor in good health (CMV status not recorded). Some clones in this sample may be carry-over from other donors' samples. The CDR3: CASSFWDRGGETQYF. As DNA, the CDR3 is TGTGCCAGCAGTTTTTGGGACAGGGGAGGAGAGACCCAGTACTTC.